Below are 12 T cell receptor beta chains sequenced from a single sample in a study of blood T cell repertoires in COVID-19. This table comes from immunoSEQ multiplex PCR, and its TCRdb copy is limited to in-frame clones, with some not included. This sample has tens of thousands of clones, with approximately 81% found just once. The sequenced sample was peripheral blood. Source of these receptors: a woman in her sixties or seventies in a cohort sampled during active COVID-19.

The gene calls are TRBV6-6 and TRBJ2-1, with unresolved D. This CDR3 contains 15 residues. The ends were cut back, 5 bases at V and 2 bases at J, with 13 bases in the middle. CDR1 MNHNY and CDR2 SVGAGI come from the germline V gene (reference sequence). As DNA, the CDR3 is TGTGCCAGCAGTCACCTAGAATATCCCTACAATGAGCAGTTCTTC. Protein: CASSHLEYPYNEQFF.

The genes are TRBV29-1 and TRBJ1-2; TRBD1 is a possible D gene (5 bases). The CDR3 loop spans 16 amino acids. Germline V gene data show CDR1 as SQVTM and CDR2 as ANQGSEA. Trimming left V 6 bases short and J 0 bases short, with 20 bases between. CDR3 residues: CSVRGGVTTANYGYTF. DNA for the CDR3: TGCAGCGTCCGCGGGGGAGTAACCACAGCTAACTATGGCTACACCTTC.

The genes are TRBV3-1 (or the pseudogene TRBV3-2) and TRBJ2-1, with TRBD2 matching over 7 bases. Per the germline V gene, CDR1 is LGHDT and CDR2 is YNNKEL (reference sequence). The CDR3 length is 16 residues. V was pared by 0 bases and J by 7 bases, with 9 bases of the junction left unmatched. The chain's CDR3 is CASSQESTSSWNEQFF. The CDR3 nucleotides are TGTGCCAGCAGCCAAGAATCGACTAGCAGTTGGAATGAGCAGTTCTTC.

The chain joins TRBV7-9 to TRBJ2-5; TRBD2 matches 7 bases. V trimming: 4 bases; J trimming: 1 base; junction bases outside the gene matches: 6. The CDR3 extends over 15 amino acids. Germline loops: CDR1 SEHNR, CDR2 FQNEAQ (reference sequence). The CDR3 loop reads CASSSLPSGQETQYF. In nucleotides, the CDR3 is TGTGCCAGCAGCTCCTTGCCTAGCGGCCAAGAGACCCAGTACTTC.

V usage is TRBV9 and J usage is TRBJ2-7; TRBD2 aligns across 8 bases. The CDR3 extends over 14 amino acids. CDR1 SGDLS and CDR2 YYNGEE come from the germline V gene. Trimming took 3 bases from V and 3 from J; bases not matched to a gene: 5. The CDR3, as DNA: TGTGCCAGCAGCGCCGGGGGGGAGGGCTACGAGCAGTACTTC. Its translation: CASSAGGEGYEQYF.

The V gene is TRBV2, the J gene TRBJ2-7; D is uncertain. V was pared by 4 bases and J by 0 bases, with 7 bases between. Germline loops: CDR1 SNHLY, CDR2 FYNNEI. The CDR3 loop spans 13 amino acids. This CDR3 is CASSGGNSYEQYF. DNA for the CDR3: TGTGCCAGCAGTGGCGGCAACTCCTACGAGCAGTACTTC.

This chain links TRBV19 with TRBJ2-1; TRBD1 is a possible D gene (7 bases). This CDR3 has 14 residues. Trimming took 5 bases from V and 4 from J, leaving 12 bases between them. Germline V lookup: CDR1 LNHDA, CDR2 SQIVND (reference sequence). CDR3 sequence reads: CASSWRGQYNEQFF. As DNA, the CDR3 is TGTGCCAGTAGTTGGAGGGGACAGTACAATGAGCAGTTCTTC.

The rearrangement joins TRBV7-8 to TRBJ1-6; maybe TRBD1 (6 bases). V lost 5 bases, J lost 7 bases, and 27 bases lay in between. In germline, CDR1 is SGHVS, CDR2 FQNEAQ. The CDR3 extends over 19 amino acids. This CDR3 reads CASSEYTWGGLEMNSPLHF. The DNA for the CDR3 is TGTGCCAGCAGCGAATACACATGGGGGGGCCTGGAAATGAATTCACCCCTCCACTTT. The full variable domain, completed using reference TRBV7-8 and TRBJ1-6, is GAGVSQSPRYKVAKRGQDVALRCDPISGHVSLFWYQQALGQGPEFLTYFQNEAQLDKSGLPSDRFFAERPEGSVSTLKIQRTQQEDSAVYLCASSEYTWGGLEMNSPLHFGNGTRLTVT.

The chain joins TRBV5-1 to TRBJ1-2; 7 nucleotides line up with TRBD1. Trimming cost V 4 bases and J 2 bases; bases outside gene matches: 5. The V gene's germline CDR1 is SGHRS and CDR2 YFSETQ. This CDR3 spans 14 amino acids. The DNA for the CDR3 is TGCGCCAGCAGCAGTACAGGGGCCAACTATGGCTACACCTTC. It yields the protein CASSSTGANYGYTF.

The CDR3 spells CASSSTGMVSGTDTQYF. The CDR3 nucleotides read TGTGCCAGCAGCTCGACAGGGATGGTAAGCGGCACAGATACGCAGTATTTT. The rearrangement uses TRBV5-5 and TRBJ2-3; TRBD1 agrees at 7 bases. The CDR3 has 17 amino acids. The germline V gene encodes CDR1 SGHKS and CDR2 YYEKEE (reference sequence). V trimming: 3 bases; J trimming: 1 base; junction bases outside the gene matches: 11.

The gene calls are TRBV28 and TRBJ1-4; D unresolved. Trimming pared 5 bases from V and 5 bases from J, leaving 12 bases between. This CDR3 is built from 14 residues. CDR1 MDHEN and CDR2 SYDVKM come from the germline V gene. The CDR3, as DNA: TGTGCCAGCAGTCTTGGCTTACAGAATGAAAAACTGTTTTTT. Translating gives CASSLGLQNEKLFF.

The chain recombines TRBV28 with TRBJ2-3; 13 bases line up with TRBD2. This CDR3 comprises 15 residues. Per the germline V gene, CDR1 is MDHEN and CDR2 is SYDVKM. The ends lost 6 bases at V and 6 bases at J; junction bases unmatched: 6. The CDR3 sequence: CASSSRTSGSDTQYF. As DNA, the CDR3 is TGTGCCAGCAGCTCCCGGACTAGCGGGAGTGATACGCAGTATTTT.